This T cell receptor beta chain was recorded in a study of identical twins. V lost 5 bases, J lost 3 bases, and 10 bases lay in between. The CDR3 contains 14 residues. TCRdb fed the 5' RACE reads into MiXCR, producing one record per CDR3 protein. The sample carries under 800,000 distinct CDR3 sequences, around 21% recorded once. These data were also filed under a second study, of T cells expressing NK-cell markers. That study adds: Of the CD8+ T cell pool in about 6 donors, about 1.0-8% was accounted for by dominant NKG2C+ clonotypes.

The specimen was PBMCs. The genes are TRBV12-3 or TRBV12-4 and TRBJ1-4; D is undetermined. The origin of this receptor is a woman between 18 and 29 years old in good health. The CDR3 spells CASSGLFANEKLFF. CDR3 bases: TGTGCCAGCAGTGGACTCTTTGCTAATGAAAAACTGTTTTTT.